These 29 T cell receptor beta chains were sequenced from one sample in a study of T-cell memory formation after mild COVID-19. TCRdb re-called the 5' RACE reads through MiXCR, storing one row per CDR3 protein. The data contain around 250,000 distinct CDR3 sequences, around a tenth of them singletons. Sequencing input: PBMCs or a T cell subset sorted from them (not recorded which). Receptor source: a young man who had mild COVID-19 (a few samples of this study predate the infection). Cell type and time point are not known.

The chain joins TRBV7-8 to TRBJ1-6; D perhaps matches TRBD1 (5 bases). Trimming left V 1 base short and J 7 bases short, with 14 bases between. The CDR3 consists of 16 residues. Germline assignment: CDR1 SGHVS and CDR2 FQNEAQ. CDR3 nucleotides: TGTGCCAGCAGCTTAGGGGGCAGGGTAAAAAATTCACCCCTCCACTTT. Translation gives CASSLGGRVKNSPLHF.

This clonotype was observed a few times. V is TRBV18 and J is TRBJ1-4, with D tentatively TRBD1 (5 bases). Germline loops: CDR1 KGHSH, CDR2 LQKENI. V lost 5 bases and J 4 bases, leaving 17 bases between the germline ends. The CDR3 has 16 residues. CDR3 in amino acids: CASSANTGDFNEKLFF. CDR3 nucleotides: TGTGCCAGCTCAGCGAATACGGGGGATTTTAATGAAAAACTGTTTTTT. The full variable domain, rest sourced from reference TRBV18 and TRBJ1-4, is NAGVMQNPRHLVRRRGQEARLRCSPMKGHSHVYWYRQLPEEGLKFMVYLQKENIIDESGMPKERFSAEFPKEGPSILRIQQVVRGDSAAYFCASSANTGDFNEKLFFGSGTQLSVL.

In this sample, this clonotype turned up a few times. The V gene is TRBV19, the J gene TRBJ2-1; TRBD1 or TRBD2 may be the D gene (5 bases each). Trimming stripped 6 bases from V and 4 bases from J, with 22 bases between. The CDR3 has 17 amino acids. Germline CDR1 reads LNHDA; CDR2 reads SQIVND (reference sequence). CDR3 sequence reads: CASSRGSGATGYNEQFF. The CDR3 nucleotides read TGTGCCAGTAGCCGGGGCAGTGGGGCTACAGGATACAATGAGCAGTTCTTC.

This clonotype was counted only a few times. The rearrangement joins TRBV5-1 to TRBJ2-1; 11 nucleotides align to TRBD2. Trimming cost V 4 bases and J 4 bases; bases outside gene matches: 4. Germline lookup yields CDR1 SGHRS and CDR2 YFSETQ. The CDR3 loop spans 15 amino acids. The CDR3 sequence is CASSISGGGYNEQFF. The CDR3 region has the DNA TGCGCCAGCAGCATTAGCGGGGGGGGTTACAATGAGCAGTTCTTC.

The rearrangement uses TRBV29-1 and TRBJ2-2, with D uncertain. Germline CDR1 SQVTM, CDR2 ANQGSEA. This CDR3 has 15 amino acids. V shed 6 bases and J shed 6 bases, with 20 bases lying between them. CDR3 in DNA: TGCAGCGTATTAGACTCTTTTGGGATTGCCGGGGAGCTGTTTTTT. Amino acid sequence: CSVLDSFGIAGELFF.

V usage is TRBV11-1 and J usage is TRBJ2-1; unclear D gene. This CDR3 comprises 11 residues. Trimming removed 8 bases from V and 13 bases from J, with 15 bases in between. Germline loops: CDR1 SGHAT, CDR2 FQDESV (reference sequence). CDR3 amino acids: CASGSTRIQFF. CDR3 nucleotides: TGTGCCAGCGGGTCTACCCGAATTCAGTTCTTC. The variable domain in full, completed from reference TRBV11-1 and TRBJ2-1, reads EAEVAQSPRYKITEKSQAVAFWCDPISGHATLYWYRQILGQGPELLVQFQDESVVDDSQLPKDRFSAERLKGVDSTLKIQPAELGDSAMYLCASGSTRIQFFGPGTRLTVL.

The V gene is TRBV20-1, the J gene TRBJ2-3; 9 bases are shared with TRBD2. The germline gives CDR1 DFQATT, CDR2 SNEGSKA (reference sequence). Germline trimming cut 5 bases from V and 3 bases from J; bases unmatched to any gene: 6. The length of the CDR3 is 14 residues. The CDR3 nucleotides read TGCAGTGCTGAGGGACTAGCTAGGACAGATACGCAGTATTTT. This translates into CSAEGLARTDTQYF.

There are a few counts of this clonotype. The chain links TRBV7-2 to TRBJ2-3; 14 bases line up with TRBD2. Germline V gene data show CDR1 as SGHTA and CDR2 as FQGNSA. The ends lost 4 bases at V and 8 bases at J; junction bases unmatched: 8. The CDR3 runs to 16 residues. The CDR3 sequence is CASSSGLAGATGTQYF. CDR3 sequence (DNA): TGTGCCAGCAGCTCGGGACTAGCGGGGGCTACGGGTACGCAGTATTTT.

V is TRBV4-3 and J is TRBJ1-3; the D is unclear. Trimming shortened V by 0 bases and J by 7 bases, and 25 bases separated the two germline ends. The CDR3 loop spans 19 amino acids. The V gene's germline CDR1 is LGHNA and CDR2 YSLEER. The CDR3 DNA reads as TGCGCCAGCAGCCAAGAAGGAACCGCAGCTCGTTCCCGAGCGAACACCATATATTTT. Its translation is CASSQEGTAARSRANTIYF.

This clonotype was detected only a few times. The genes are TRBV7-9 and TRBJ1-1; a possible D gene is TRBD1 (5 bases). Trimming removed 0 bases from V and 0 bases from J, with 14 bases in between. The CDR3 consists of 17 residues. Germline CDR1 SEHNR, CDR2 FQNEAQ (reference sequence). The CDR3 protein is CASSLAAGTLMNTEAFF. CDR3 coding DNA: TGTGCCAGCAGCTTAGCGGCAGGGACCCTGATGAACACTGAAGCTTTCTTT.

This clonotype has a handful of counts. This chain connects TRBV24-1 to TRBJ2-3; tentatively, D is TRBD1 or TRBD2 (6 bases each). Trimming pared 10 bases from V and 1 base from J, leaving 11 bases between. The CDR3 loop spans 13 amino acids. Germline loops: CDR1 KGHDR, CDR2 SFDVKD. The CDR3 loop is CATEGDRTDTQYF. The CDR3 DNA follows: TGTGCCACGGAGGGGGACCGCACAGATACGCAGTATTTT.

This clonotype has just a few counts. CDR3 nucleotide sequence: TGTGCCAGCAGCGCGACAGGGGGGAATGGCTACACCTTC. Protein sequence: CASSATGGNGYTF. This chain links TRBV5-5 with TRBJ1-2; 9 positions agree with TRBD1. Per the germline V gene, CDR1 is SGHKS and CDR2 is YYEKEE (reference sequence). CDR3 size: 13 residues. V trimming: 4 bases; J trimming: 6 bases; junction bases outside the gene matches: 4.

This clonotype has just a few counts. The CDR3 loop reads CASSPGKQTQYF. CDR3 in DNA: TGTGCCAGCAGCCCCGGAAAACAGACCCAGTACTTC. The chain joins TRBV27 to TRBJ2-5, with D unresolved. CDR1 and CDR2 from the germline V gene are MNHEY and SMNVEV (reference sequence). V lost 6 bases, J lost 6 bases, and 11 bases lay in between. This CDR3 region has 12 residues.

The DNA for the CDR3 is TGTGCCAGCTCACCAGCAAGTACCGGGGCCAACGTCCTGACTTTC. Translating it yields CASSPASTGANVLTF. The V and J genes are TRBV18 and TRBJ2-6; D is uncertain. Germline lookup yields CDR1 KGHSH and CDR2 LQKENI. Trimming took 2 bases from V and 4 from J, leaving 9 bases between them. The CDR3 is 15 amino acids.

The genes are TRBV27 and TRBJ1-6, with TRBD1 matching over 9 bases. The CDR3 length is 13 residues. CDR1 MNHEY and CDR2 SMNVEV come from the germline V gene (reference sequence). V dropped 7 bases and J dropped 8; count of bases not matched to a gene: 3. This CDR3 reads CASNRGQDSPLHF. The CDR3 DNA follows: TGTGCCAGCAACAGGGGGCAGGATTCACCCCTCCACTTT.

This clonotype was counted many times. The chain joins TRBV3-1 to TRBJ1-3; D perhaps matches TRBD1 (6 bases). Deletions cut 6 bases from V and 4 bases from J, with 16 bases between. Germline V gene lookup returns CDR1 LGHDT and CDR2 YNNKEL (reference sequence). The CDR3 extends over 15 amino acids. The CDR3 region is CASSAYRDGGNTIYF. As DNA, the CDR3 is TGTGCCAGCAGTGCATACAGGGACGGCGGAAACACCATATATTTT.

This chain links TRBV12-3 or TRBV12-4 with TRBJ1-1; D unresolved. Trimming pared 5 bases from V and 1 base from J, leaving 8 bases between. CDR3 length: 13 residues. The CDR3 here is CASSPRWNTEAFF. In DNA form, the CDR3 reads TGTGCCAGCAGTCCCCGGTGGAACACTGAAGCTTTCTTT.

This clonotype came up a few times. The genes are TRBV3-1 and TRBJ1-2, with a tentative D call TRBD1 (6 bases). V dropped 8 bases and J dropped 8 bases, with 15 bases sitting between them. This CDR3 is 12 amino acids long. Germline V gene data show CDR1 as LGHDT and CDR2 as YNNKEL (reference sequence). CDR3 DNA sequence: TGTGCCAGCTTGGGGGGCGGGAGAGGCTACACCTTC. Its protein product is CASLGGGRGYTF.

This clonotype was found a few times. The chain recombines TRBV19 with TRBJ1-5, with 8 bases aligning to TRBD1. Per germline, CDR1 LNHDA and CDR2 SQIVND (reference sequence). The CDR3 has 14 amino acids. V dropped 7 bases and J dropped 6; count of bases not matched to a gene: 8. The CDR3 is CASTRTGLRQPQHF. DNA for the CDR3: TGTGCCAGTACCCGGACAGGGCTTCGTCAGCCCCAGCATTTT.

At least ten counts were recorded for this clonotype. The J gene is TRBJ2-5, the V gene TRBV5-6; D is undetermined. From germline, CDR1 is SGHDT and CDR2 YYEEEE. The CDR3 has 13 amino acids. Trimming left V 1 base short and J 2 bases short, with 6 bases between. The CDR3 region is CASSLSPQETQYF. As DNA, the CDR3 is TGTGCCAGCAGCTTGTCGCCGCAAGAGACCCAGTACTTC.

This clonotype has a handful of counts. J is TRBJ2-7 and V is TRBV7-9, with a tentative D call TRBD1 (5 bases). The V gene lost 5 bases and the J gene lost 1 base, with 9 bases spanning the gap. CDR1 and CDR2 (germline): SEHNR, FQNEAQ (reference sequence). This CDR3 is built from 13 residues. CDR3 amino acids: CASSATVSYEQYV. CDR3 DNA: TGTGCCAGCAGCGCGACAGTGTCCTACGAGCAGTACGTC.

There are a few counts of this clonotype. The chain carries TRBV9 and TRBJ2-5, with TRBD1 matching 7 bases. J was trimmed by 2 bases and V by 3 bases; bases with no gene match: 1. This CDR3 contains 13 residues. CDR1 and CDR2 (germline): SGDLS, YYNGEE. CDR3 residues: CASSEQGQETQYF. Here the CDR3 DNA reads TGTGCCAGCAGCGAACAGGGGCAAGAGACCCAGTACTTC.

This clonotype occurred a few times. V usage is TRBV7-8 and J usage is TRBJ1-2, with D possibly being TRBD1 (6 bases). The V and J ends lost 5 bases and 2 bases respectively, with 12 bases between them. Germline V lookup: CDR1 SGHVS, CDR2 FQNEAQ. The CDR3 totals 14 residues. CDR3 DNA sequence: TGTGCCAGCAGCCCCCGGGACAAGAACTATGGCTACACCTTC. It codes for CASSPRDKNYGYTF.

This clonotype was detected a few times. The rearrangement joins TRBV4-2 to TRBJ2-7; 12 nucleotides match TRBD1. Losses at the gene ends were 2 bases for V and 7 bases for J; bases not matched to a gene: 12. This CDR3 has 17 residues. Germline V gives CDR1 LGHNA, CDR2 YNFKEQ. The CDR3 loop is CASSQLIRDRGRREQYF. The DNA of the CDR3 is TGTGCCAGCAGCCAACTAATCCGGGACAGGGGGCGGAGGGAGCAGTACTTC.

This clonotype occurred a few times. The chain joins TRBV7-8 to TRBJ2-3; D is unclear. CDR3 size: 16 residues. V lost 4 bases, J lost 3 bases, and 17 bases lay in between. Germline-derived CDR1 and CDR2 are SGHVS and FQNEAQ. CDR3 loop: CASSSPGRIVTDTQYF. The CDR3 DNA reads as TGTGCCAGCAGCTCCCCCGGCCGAATTGTGACAGATACGCAGTATTTT.

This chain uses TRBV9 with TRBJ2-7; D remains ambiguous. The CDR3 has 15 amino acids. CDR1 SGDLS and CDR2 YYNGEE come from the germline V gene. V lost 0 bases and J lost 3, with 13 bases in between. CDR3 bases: TGTGCCAGCAGCGTAGAGTCGGGCTCCGGCTACGAGCAGTACTTC. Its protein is CASSVESGSGYEQYF.

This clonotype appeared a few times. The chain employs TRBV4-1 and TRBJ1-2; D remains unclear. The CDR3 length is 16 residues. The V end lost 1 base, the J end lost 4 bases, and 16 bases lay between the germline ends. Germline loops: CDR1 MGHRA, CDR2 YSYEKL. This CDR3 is CASSQAESARSYGYTF. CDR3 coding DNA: TGCGCCAGCAGCCAAGCAGAGTCAGCCCGGAGCTATGGCTACACCTTC.

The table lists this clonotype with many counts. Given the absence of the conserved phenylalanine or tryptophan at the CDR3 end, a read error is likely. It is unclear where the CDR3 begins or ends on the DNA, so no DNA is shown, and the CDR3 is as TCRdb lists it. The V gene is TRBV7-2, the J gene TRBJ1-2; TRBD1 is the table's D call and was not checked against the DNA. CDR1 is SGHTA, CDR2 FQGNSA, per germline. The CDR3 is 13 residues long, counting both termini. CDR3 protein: CASSLARDRGQAI.

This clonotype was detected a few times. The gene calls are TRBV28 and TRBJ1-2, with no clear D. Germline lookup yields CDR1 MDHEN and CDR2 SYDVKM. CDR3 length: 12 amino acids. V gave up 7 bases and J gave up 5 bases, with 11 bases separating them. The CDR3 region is CASTGIVYGYTF. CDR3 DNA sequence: TGTGCCAGCACCGGAATCGTTTATGGCTACACCTTC.